The rows below give T cell receptor beta chains drawn from one sample of a study of blood T cells in healthy people across ages. MiXCR was run by TCRdb on the 5' RACE reads, yielding one entry per CDR3 protein. The table shows some 760,000 distinct CDR3 sequences, with approximately 25% occurring only once. This same sample was also taken into another study, of T cells of mothers and their children.

Material for sequencing was blood. These receptors originate from a boy aged 5-17 years in good health. Both conserved end residues are part of each CDR3. A D gene is named only where the DNA matches it firmly. Clone size is stated in some rows and not others, as once, few, many or a class when expanded.

V	D	length	size	J	CDR3	DNA
TRBV9	-	16	-	TRBJ2-2	CASSVVTSTNTGELFF	TGTGCCAGCAGCGTAGTAACCTCTACGAACACCGGGGAGCTGTTTTTT
TRBV10-3	TRBD2	12	-	TRBJ2-1	CAIRTSGNEQFF	TGTGCCATCCGGACTAGCGGGAATGAGCAGTTCTTC
TRBV18	TRBD1	15	few	TRBJ2-1	CASSARTGIGNEQFF	TGTGCCAGCTCAGCCCGGACAGGGATCGGCAATGAGCAGTTCTTC
TRBV27	TRBD1	17	-	TRBJ1-2	CASSLSVPGTGGDGYTF	TGTGCCAGCAGTTTATCGGTCCCCGGGACAGGGGGCGATGGCTACACCTTC
TRBV19	-	16	few	TRBJ2-5	CASSLRWRDNKETQYF	TGTGCCAGTAGTCTCCGGTGGCGAGACAATAAAGAGACCCAGTACTTC
TRBV29-1	-	11	few	TRBJ2-5	CSSSMVETQYF	TGCAGCTCTAGCATGGTGGAGACCCAGTACTTC
TRBV4-3	-	15	-	TRBJ2-7	CASSQDYGPEYEQYF	TGCGCCAGCAGCCAAGATTACGGGCCGGAATACGAGCAGTACTTC
TRBV5-4	TRBD2	16	few	TRBJ2-5	CASSPRLAGTQETQYF	TGTGCCAGCAGCCCCAGACTAGCGGGGACACAAGAGACCCAGTACTTC
TRBV7-9	TRBD1	14	-	TRBJ2-7	CASSRQGGLFEQYF	TGTGCCAGCAGCCGACAGGGCGGCCTCTTTGAGCAGTACTTC
TRBV4-1	-	15	few	TRBJ1-4	CASSQEPPFNEKLFF	TGCGCCAGCAGCCAAGAGCCCCCGTTTAATGAAAAACTGTTTTTT
TRBV5-6	-	13	-	TRBJ1-1	CASSWSGGSEAFF	TGTGCCAGCAGCTGGAGCGGAGGGTCTGAAGCTTTCTTT
TRBV7-9	-	14	few	TRBJ1-4	CASSLIVTEEKLFF	TGTGCCAGCAGCTTAATCGTGACGGAGGAAAAACTGTTTTTT
TRBV25-1	-	13	-	TRBJ1-1	CATRDGGLTEAFF	TGTGCCACCCGGGATGGGGGCTTAACTGAAGCTTTCTTT
TRBV19	-	19	few	TRBJ1-4	CASSPEPWTDPGANEKLFF	TGTGCCAGTTCGCCCGAACCTTGGACGGATCCAGGAGCTAATGAAAAACTGTTTTTT
TRBV4-2	-	15	-	TRBJ1-4	CASSQDSGDVEKLFF	TGTGCCAGCAGCCAAGATTCAGGGGACGTCGAAAAACTGTTTTTT
TRBV28	-	20	once	TRBJ2-7	CASTPTVGGRGSGSVDEQYF	TGTGCCAGCACCCCGACCGTGGGGGGGCGCGGGTCCGGGTCCGTGGACGAGCAGTACTTC
TRBV5-1	TRBD1	13	-	TRBJ2-5	CASSWGQGETQYF	TGCGCCAGCAGCTGGGGACAGGGAGAGACCCAGTACTTC
TRBV7-2	-	14	many	TRBJ1-4	CASSLAGANEKLFF	TGTGCCAGCAGCTTAGCAGGGGCTAATGAAAAACTGTTTTTT
TRBV7-2	-	14	-	TRBJ2-7	CASCQGPDYPEQYF	TGTGCCAGCTGTCAGGGACCAGATTATCCCGAGCAGTACTTC
TRBV12-3/TRBV12-4	-	13	-	TRBJ1-1	CASSLHLLGEAFF	TGTGCCAGCAGCCTACACCTCCTCGGGGAAGCTTTCTTT
TRBV5-6	-	15	-	TRBJ2-1	CASKVKGRAANEQFF	TGTGCCAGCAAGGTCAAGGGCAGGGCGGCCAATGAGCAGTTCTTC
TRBV2	TRBD2	16	few	TRBJ2-5	CASSESEAGGQETQYF	TGTGCCAGCAGTGAATCTGAAGCGGGGGGGCAAGAGACCCAGTACTTC
TRBV30	-	14	few	TRBJ1-2	CAWKSRRSNYGYTF	TGTGCCTGGAAATCACGGAGGAGCAACTATGGCTACACCTTC
TRBV11-2	-	17	-	TRBJ2-3	CASSLVGVDASTDTQYF	TGTGCCAGCAGCTTAGTTGGAGTTGACGCCAGCACAGATACGCAGTATTTT
TRBV24-1	-	15	few	TRBJ2-7	CATSDPGHTIYEQYF	TGTGCCACCAGTGATCCGGGACACACTATCTACGAGCAGTACTTC
TRBV6-1	TRBD1	17	few	TRBJ2-7	CASRVRGQGALSYEQYF	TGTGCCAGTCGGGTCCGTGGACAGGGGGCCCTCTCCTACGAGCAGTACTTC